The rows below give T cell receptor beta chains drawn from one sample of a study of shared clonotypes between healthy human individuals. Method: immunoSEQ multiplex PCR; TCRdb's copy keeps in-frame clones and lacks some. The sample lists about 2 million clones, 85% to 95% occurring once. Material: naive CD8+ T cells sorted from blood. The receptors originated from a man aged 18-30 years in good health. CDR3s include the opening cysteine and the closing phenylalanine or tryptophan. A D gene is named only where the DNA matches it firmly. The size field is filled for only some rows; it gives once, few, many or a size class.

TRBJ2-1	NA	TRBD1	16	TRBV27	CASSLAAWTGYNEQFF	TGTGCCAGCAGTTTAGCTGCATGGACAGGTTACAATGAGCAGTTCTTC
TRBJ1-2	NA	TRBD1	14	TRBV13	CASSLEQGNYGYTF	TGTGCCAGCAGCTTAGAACAGGGGAACTATGGCTACACCTTC
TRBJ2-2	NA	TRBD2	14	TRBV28	CASRAGANTGELFF	TGTGCCAGCAGGGCGGGAGCGAACACCGGGGAGCTGTTTTTT
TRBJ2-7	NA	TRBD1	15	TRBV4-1	CASSPSGQGAYEQYF	TGCGCCAGCAGCCCCTCGGGACAGGGTGCGTACGAGCAGTACTTC
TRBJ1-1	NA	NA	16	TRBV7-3	CASSSSGRGVNTEAFF	TGTGCCAGCAGCTCGTCCGGACGAGGAGTGAACACTGAAGCTTTCTTT
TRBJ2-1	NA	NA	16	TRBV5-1	CASSGTGPPPYNEQFF	TGCGCCAGCAGCGGGACCGGGCCGCCACCATACAATGAGCAGTTCTTC
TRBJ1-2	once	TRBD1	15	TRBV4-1	CASSPGTGRSYGYTF	TGCGCCAGCAGCCCCGGGACAGGGAGGAGCTATGGCTACACCTTC
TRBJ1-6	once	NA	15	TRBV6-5	CATTSWALYNSPLHF	TGTGCCACCACGAGTTGGGCCCTCTATAATTCACCCCTCCACTTT
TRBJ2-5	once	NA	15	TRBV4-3	CASSRILGDQETQYF	TGCGCCAGCAGCCGGATTTTAGGGGACCAAGAGACCCAGTACTTC
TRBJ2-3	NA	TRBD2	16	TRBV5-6	CASSPTTSGGADTQYF	TGTGCCAGCAGCCCCACTACTAGCGGAGGGGCAGATACGCAGTATTTT
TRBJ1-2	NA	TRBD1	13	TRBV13	CASSSTGVGGYTF	TGTGCCAGCAGCTCCACAGGGGTCGGCGGCTACACCTTC
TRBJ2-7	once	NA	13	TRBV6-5	CASMSRDPLGQYF	TGTGCCAGCATGTCCAGGGATCCCCTCGGTCAGTACTTC
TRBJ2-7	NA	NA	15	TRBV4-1	CASSQGGTASYEQYF	TGCGCCAGCAGCCAAGGTGGGACGGCCTCCTACGAGCAGTACTTC
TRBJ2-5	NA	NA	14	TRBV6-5	CASRPSALGETQYF	TGTGCCAGCAGGCCCAGTGCCTTAGGAGAGACCCAGTACTTC
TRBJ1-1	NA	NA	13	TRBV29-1	CVIPGGRETEAFF	TGCGTGATACCGGGTGGAAGAGAAACTGAAGCTTTCTTT
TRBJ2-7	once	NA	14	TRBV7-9	CASSHRDNSYEQYF	TGTGCCAGCAGCCACAGGGACAACTCCTACGAGCAGTACTTC
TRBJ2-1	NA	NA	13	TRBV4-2	CASSPPNYNEQFF	TGTGCCAGCAGCCCGCCCAACTACAATGAGCAGTTCTTC
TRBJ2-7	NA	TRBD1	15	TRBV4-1	CASSQVSSTGSEQYF	TGCGCCAGCAGCCAAGTGTCATCGACAGGGAGCGAGCAGTACTTC
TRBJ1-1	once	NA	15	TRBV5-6	CASSLGTEEDTEAFF	TGTGCCAGCAGCTTGGGGACCGAAGAAGACACTGAAGCTTTCTTT
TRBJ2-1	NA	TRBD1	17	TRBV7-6	CASSPGTGGTSYNEQFF	TGTGCCAGCAGCCCGGGGACAGGGGGGACCTCCTACAATGAGCAGTTCTTC
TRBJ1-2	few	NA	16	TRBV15	CATSRDLMGSGYGYTF	TGTGCCACCAGCAGAGATTTGATGGGGAGCGGCTATGGCTACACCTTC
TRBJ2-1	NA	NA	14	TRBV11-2	CASSSPLEYNEQFF	TGTGCCAGCAGCTCCCCATTAGAGTACAATGAGCAGTTCTTC
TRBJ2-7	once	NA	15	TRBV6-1	CASSDLAGIGYEQYF	TGTGCCAGCAGTGATTTGGCAGGGATAGGCTACGAGCAGTACTTC
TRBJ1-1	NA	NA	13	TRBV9	CASSPGSGTEAFF	TGTGCCAGCAGCCCCGGATCCGGCACTGAAGCTTTCTTT
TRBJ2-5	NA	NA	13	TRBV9	CASSVEVQETQYF	TGTGCCAGCAGCGTAGAAGTCCAAGAGACCCAGTACTTC
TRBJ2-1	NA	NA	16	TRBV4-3	CASSQDGGTENNEQFF	TGCGCCAGCAGCCAAGATGGGGGGACGGAGAACAATGAGCAGTTCTTC
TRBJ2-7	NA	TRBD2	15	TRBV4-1	CASSPRTSGTYEQYF	TGCGCCAGCAGCCCACGGACTAGCGGGACCTACGAGCAGTACTTC
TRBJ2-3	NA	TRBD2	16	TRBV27	CASRGEREGIADTQYF	TGTGCCAGCAGGGGAGAGCGGGAGGGCATCGCAGATACGCAGTATTTT
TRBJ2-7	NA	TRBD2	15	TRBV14	CASSQGSGTIYEQYF	TGTGCCAGCAGCCAAGGTAGCGGGACGATTTACGAGCAGTACTTC
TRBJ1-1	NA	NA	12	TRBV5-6	CASSLGVGRAFF	TGTGCCAGCAGCTTGGGTGTGGGTCGGGCTTTCTTT
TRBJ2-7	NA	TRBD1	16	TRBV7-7	CASSPTPGTAFYEQYF	TGTGCTAGCAGCCCAACGCCCGGGACAGCCTTCTACGAGCAGTACTTC
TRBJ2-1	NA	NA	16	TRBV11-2	CASSYLADLSYNEQFF	TGTGCCAGCAGCTACTTAGCGGACCTCTCCTACAATGAGCAGTTCTTC
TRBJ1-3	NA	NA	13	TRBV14	CASSQLTTNTIYF	TGTGCCAGCAGCCAACTTACCACCAACACCATATATTTT
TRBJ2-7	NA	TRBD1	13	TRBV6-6	CASSTGQRYEQYF	TGTGCCAGCAGTACGGGACAGCGCTATGAGCAGTACTTC